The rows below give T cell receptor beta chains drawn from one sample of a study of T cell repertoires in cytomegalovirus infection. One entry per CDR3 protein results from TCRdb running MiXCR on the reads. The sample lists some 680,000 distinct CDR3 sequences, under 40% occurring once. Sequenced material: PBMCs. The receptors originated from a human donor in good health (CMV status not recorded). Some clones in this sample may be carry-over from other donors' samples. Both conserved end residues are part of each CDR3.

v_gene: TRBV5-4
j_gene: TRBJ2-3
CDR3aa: CASSLPGTNTDTQYF

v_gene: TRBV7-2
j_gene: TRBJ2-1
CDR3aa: CASSLAGSSNEQFF

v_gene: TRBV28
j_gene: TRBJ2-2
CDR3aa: CASTGYPGQGTGELFF

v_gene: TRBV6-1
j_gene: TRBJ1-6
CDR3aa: CASSSPDRYSPLHF

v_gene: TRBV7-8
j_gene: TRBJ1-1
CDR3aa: CASSLYGGVDAEAFF

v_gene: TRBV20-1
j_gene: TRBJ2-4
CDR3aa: CSGRPSGLPGKGIQYF

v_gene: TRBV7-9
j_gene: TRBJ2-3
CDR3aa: CATYGQGSSDTQYF

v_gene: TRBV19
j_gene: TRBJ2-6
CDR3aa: CAVAAGTDNGLTF

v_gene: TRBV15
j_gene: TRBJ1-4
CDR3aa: CATSRYNSLLNEKLFF

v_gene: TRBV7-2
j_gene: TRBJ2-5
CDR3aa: CASSIGGASETQYF

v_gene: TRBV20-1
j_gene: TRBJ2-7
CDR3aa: CSARVVAGGYEQYF

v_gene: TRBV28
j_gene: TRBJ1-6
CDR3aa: CASRASQVPSPLHF

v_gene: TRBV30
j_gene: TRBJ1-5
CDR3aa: CAWSRGRGNQPQHF

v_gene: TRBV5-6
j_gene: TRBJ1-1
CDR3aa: CASSLAVGTEAFF

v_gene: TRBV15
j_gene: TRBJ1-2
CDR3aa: CATSPRGALGQSYGYTF

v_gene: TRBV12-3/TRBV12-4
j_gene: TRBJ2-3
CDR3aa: CASSPGTSGAGPTDTQYF

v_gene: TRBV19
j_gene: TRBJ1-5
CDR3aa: CASSDRGKQPQHF

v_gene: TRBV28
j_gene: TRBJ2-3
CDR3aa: CAISTQKVPDTQYF

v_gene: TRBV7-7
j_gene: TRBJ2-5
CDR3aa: CASSSTTSAGTQYF

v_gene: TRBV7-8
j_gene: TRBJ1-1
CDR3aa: CASCFPFLENTEAFF

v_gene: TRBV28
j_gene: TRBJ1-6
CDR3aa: CASRPTEGRGYNSPLHF

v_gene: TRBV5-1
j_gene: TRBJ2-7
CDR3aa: CASSSAQRGIGEQYF

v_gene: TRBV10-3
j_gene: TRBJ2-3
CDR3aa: CAIRRTGGVEDTPYF

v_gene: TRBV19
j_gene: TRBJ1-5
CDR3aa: CASTTGLDNQPQHF

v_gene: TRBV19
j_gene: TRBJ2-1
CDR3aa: CASSIDAGSAQFF

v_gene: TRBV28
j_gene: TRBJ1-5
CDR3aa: CASNEWGTGNQPQHF

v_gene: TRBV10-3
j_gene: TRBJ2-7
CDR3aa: CAISGLGPEQYF

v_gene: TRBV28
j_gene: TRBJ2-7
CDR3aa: CASSTGTGFHEQYF

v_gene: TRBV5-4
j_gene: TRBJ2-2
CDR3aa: CASSPHAGTSITGELFF

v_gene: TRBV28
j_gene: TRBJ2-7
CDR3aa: CASRRLAGARVSEQYF

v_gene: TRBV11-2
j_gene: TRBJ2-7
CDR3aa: CASRPGTLNHEQYF

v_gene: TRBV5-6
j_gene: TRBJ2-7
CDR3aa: CASSLDGQGVVEQYF